This T cell receptor (beta chain) was sequenced in a study of blood T cell repertoires in COVID-19. Overall study: Material from acute and convalescent COVID-19 was sourced from the United States, Italy and Spain. PBMCs, B-cell-depleted T cells, or T cells provided the cDNA or gDNA that made up the material.

Per the study methods: Counts of nucleated cells, estimated from reference gene primer amplification, were obtained. The method was immunoSEQ multiplex PCR; TCRdb's version includes in-frame clones alone and lacks a portion of them. V, J and clone size reflect that table, while D and trimming were determined from the DNA. The repertoire has 75,000 to 90,000 clones, roughly three quarters of them found once; the top ten carry just over 35%. Seattle researchers signed up patients amid active infection and tracked them longitudinally. From germline, CDR1 is SGHRS and CDR2 YFSETQ. Trimming removed 3 bases from V and 4 bases from J; junction bases left unmatched: 3. This CDR3 spans 14 amino acids.

The genes are TRBV5-1 and TRBJ2-7; 11 nucleotides agree with TRBD1. Source material: peripheral blood. This clonotype was obtained from a man in his 60s with COVID-19, enrolled during active disease. CDR3 amino acids: CASSWDRGAYEQYF. CDR3 sequence (DNA): TGCGCCAGCAGCTGGGACAGGGGGGCGTACGAGCAGTACTTC.